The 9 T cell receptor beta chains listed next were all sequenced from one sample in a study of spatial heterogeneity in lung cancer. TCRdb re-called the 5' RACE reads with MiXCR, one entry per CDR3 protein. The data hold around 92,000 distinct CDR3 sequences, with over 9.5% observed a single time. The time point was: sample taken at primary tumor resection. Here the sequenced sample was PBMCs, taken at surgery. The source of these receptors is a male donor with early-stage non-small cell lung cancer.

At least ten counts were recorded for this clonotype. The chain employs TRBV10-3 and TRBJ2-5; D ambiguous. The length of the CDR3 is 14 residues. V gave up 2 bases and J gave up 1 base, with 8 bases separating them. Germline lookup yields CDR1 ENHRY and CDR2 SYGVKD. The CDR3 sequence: CAISEGNIQETQYF. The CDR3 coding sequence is TGTGCCATCAGTGAGGGCAATATCCAAGAGACCCAGTACTTC.

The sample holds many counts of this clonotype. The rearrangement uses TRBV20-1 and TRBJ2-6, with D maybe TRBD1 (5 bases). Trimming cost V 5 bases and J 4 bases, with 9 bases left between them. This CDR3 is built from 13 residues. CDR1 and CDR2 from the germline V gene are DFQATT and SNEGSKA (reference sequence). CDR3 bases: TGCAGTGCTCGCTACAGGGGGGCCAACGTCCTGACTTTC. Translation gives CSARYRGANVLTF.

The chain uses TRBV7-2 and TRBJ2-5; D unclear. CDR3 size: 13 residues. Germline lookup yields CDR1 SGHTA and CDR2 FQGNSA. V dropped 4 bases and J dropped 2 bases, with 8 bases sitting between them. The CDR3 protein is CASSSWLQETQYF. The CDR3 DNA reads TGTGCCAGCAGCTCTTGGCTACAAGAGACCCAGTACTTC.

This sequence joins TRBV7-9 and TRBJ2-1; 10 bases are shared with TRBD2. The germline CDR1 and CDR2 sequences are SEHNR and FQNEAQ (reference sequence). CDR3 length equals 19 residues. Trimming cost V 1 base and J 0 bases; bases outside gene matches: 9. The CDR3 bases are TGTGCCAGCAGCTTAGAAGCCCGACTAGCGGGCCTCTCCTACAATGAGCAGTTCTTC. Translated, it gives CASSLEARLAGLSYNEQFF.

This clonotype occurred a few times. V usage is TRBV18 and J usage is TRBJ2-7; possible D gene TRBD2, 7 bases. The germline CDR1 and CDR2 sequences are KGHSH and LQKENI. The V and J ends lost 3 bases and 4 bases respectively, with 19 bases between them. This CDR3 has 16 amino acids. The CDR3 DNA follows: TGTGCCAGCTCACCCCGGGAAGGGGGGGGCCCTTACGAGCAGTACTTC. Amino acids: CASSPREGGGPYEQYF.

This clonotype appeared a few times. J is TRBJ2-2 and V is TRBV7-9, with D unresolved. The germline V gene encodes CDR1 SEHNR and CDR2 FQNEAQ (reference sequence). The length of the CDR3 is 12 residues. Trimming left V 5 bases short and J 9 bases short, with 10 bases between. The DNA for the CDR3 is TGTGCCAGCAGCCGTTTGAGCCGGGAGCTGTTTTTT. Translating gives CASSRLSRELFF.

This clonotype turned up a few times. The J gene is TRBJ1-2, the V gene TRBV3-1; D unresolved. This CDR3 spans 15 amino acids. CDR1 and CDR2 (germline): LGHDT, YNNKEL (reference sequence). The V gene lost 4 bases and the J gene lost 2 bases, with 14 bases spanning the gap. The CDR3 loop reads CASSPEGQTNYGYTF. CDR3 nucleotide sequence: TGTGCCAGCAGCCCAGAGGGCCAAACGAACTATGGCTACACCTTC. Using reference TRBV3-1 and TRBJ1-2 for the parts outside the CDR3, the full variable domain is DTAVSQTPKYLVTQMGNDKSIKCEQNLGHDTMYWYKQDSKKFLKIMFSYNNKELIINETVPNRFSPKSPDKAHLNLHINSLELGDSAVYFCASSPEGQTNYGYTFGSGTRLTVV.

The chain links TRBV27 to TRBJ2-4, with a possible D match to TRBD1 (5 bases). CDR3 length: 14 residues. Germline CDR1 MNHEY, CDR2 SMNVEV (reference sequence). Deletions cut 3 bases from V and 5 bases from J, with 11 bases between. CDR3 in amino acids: CASSFGQGQNIQYF. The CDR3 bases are TGTGCCAGCAGTTTCGGGCAGGGTCAAAACATTCAGTACTTC.

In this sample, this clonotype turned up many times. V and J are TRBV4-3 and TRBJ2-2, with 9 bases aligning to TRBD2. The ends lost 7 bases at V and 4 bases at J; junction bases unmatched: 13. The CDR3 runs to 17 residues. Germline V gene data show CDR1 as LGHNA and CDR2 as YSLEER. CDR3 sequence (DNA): TGCGCCAGCACCCGGAGACTAGCGGACAAATCCACCGGGGAGCTGTTTTTT. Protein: CASTRRLADKSTGELFF.